The entry below describes one TCR beta chain. Its antigen remains undetermined. The input lacks base qualities; no much larger clone sits a single base away. The trim is 0 bases for V and 3 bases for J, with a gap of 15 bases between the germline ends. The cysteine opens and the phenylalanine closes a CDR3 of 16 amino acids. Solely the CDR3 DNA is kept, with 48 bases framed from the first base. For CDR1 and CDR2, the germline V gene lists SGDLS and YYNGEE. This sample was included in a study of cytomegalovirus exposure and HLA in healthy donors (dated by TCRdb to about 2017). At the level of the whole study: In an earlier analysis of 587 of the donors, 276 Gb of sequence data and about 110 million unique TCR beta sequences from roughly 190 million T cells were reported. An early release that covered about 600 HLA-typed donors contained around 300 gigabases of sequencing data and about 84 million unique TCR sequences. Of the roughly 400 genotyped donors, 75% to 85% were placed in the genetic ancestry cluster associated with self-reported Caucasian donors. The study aimed to test whether cataloging public T cell receptors could reveal signatures of past pathogen exposure. Using immunosequencing, the study profiled T cell repertoires from 550 to 750 subjects and related those repertoires to cytomegalovirus serostatus. Along with the roughly 700-subject first cohort, a separate validation cohort of about 110 different subjects was used. To predict cytomegalovirus infection status, the study brought together high-throughput TCR immunosequencing, statistical association of individual TCRs with disease status, and machine learning. In a later analysis, previously published TCR beta repertoires from 550 to 700 donors were re-analyzed and high-resolution HLA genotyping was added so that TCR occurrence patterns could be studied. Rather than drawing on any new phenotypic data, the later analysis identified candidate immune exposures from TCR beta sequences and the way those sequences occurred across donors. An earlier analysis of around 540 of the donors applied high-throughput TCR beta sequencing to assess whether each TCR beta V gene segment acted as functional or pseudogenic. Donor age, sex, ethnicity and CMV serostatus were compiled together with the repertoire data. In a later genetic analysis, genome-wide SNP genotypes for about 55% of the 666 donors were used, and that subset was treated as a discovery cohort. All discovery cohort repertoires had been generated on a single sequencing platform. Class I and class II HLA loci were covered by the typing at four-digit resolution. The number of donors typed differed by locus, with roughly 629-640 for A, B, C, DRB1 and DQB1, 522 for DQA1, about 610 for DPA1, and approximately 470 for DPB1. Because of strong linkage in the cohort, roughly five DR-DQ haplotypes were treated as single units for association and clustering. On average, over 200,000 unique TCR beta nucleotide sequences were sequenced per donor among about 400 genotyped donors of the cohort, with 15% to 20% of those sequences being non-productive.

The cohort comprised fewer than 700 healthy bone marrow donors. All cohort members were sampled while nominally healthy, although unrecorded immune exposures were likely present. The donor was CMV seronegative and belonged to the group of 350 to 400 seronegative cohort members. A peripheral blood sample was collected from each donor, and TCR beta sequencing was performed on peripheral blood mononuclear cells. The Qiagen DNeasy Blood Extraction Kit was used to extract genomic DNA from the blood cell samples. Study-wide conclusions, independent of this receptor: Immune exposure information for the cohort was limited to CMV serostatus. In a later genetic analysis, a missense DCLRE1C variant was associated with V-gene and J-gene trimming of TCR beta chains, and the association was replicated in an independent cohort. A further reported finding was that TCR beta sequences accurately predicted the HLA-A and HLA-B alleles for most subjects in the first cohort. When HLA alleles, especially DR and DQ, strongly co-occurred, attributing TCR associations to individual alleles was difficult. Some IMGT-functional V segments, including TRBV6-2 and TRBV6-3, could not be distinguished by the 87-base-pair reads and were therefore excluded. In a later analysis, TCR association rates were found to vary across HLA loci, with the most associated TCRs seen for DRB1 alleles and the fewest for HLA-C alleles. Across donors, most TCR sequences were observed very rarely, whereas some public TCRs were present in many individuals. The study listed approximately 150 TCR beta chains as associated with cytomegalovirus. A cluster of highly shared sequence variants was judged likely to represent a technical artifact of the sequencing pipeline. Because HLA typing was unavailable for some donors at each locus, only the typed subset was used in association tests. Cytomegalovirus status was reported to be diagnosed by the classifier with high specificity and sensitivity in both the original and validation cohorts. Roughly uniform sequencing depth across donors was assumed in presence/absence analyses, although this assumption may not hold. Several of the top co-occurrence clusters appeared to be linked to parvovirus B19, influenza, CMV and Epstein-Barr virus, according to a later analysis. Because counts were too low, about 17 rarely observed V segments, including chromosome 9 orphons, were excluded from the earlier analysis of fewer than 650 of the donors. In an earlier analysis of around 500 of the donors, most TCR beta V segments appeared in productive rearrangements about 87% or about 30% of the time, broadly matching IMGT annotations. Specific HLA alleles were associated with roughly 16,000 TCR beta sequences at a false discovery rate of 0.05 in a later analysis. According to the authors, the approach could potentially be generalized to other disease states and immunological phenotypes. Compared with the approximately 670-donor mean, donors in an Asian-associated ancestry cluster had fewer N-insertions in productive TCRs, according to a later genetic analysis. Correlated functional status among segregating V segments might reflect linkage disequilibrium, but an unknown experimental factor could not be ruled out. In a later analysis, most CMV-associated TCR beta chains were found to appear HLA-restricted, with HLA associations seemingly driven largely by CMV exposure. In a later analysis, HLA-associated TCR beta chains were found to be more clonally expanded and to have lower generation probabilities than equally common non-associated chains. The cohort was sequenced for TCR beta chains only, and without alpha or paired-chain data the features that could be detected were limited. In vitro tests confirmed that a few of the cytomegalovirus-associated TCR beta chains recognize cytomegalovirus antigens.

Libraries were made using the immunoSEQ multiplex PCR assay. The multiplex PCR relied on a mix of 60 forward primers for TCR Vbeta segments and 13 reverse primers for TCR Jbeta segments. The CDR3 region of rearranged TCR beta genes was amplified from genomic DNA with a multiplex PCR assay. The Illumina HiSeq System was used to sequence the amplified TCR beta libraries as 87-base-pair reads. The study's own analysis went as follows. In a later analysis, tens of millions of unique TCR beta chains were counted across the roughly 700 repertoires, and around 10 million of these chains were shared by at least two donors. Raw reads were error-corrected and collapsed into unique sequences by a nearest-neighbor algorithm in which closely related sequences were merged to remove PCR and sequencing errors. To assign V, D and J gene segments, CDR3 sequences were aligned to IMGT reference sequences. For a sequence to be retained, a match of at least six nucleotides to both a V gene segment and a J gene segment was required. A rearrangement was called productive if the CDR3 had no stop codons and remained in frame with V and J, and every other rearrangement was called non-productive. Following IMGT convention, CDR3 was defined as the stretch from the second conserved V-encoded cysteine to the conserved J-encoded phenylalanine. The earlier analysis of about 530 of the donors excluded any sequence lacking an unambiguous match to a single V gene segment. In an earlier analysis of a few hundred of the donors, a V segment was called functional when productive rearrangements were above 56.7%, and segregating when the standard deviation between donors exceeded 5%. A statistical classification framework was developed to diagnose cytomegalovirus status using the catalog of TCR beta chain sequences. In a later analysis, TCR nucleotide sequences were compared against IMGT/GENE-DB human TR gene sequences so that V and J genes could be assigned. In a later analysis, CDR3 sequences and most-parsimonious VDJ recombination scenarios were assigned using the TCRdist pipeline. In a later analysis, every TCR beta chain was defined by the combination of its CDR3 amino acid sequence and its V-gene family, and reads without a unique V-gene family were dropped. As a way to deal with suspected cross-contamination and a sequencing artifact, a later analysis dropped roughly 620 nucleotide sequences that were highly shared and had low generation probability. In a later analysis, a clonal expansion index was calculated for each public chain from normalized within-repertoire ranks of inferred template counts. In a later analysis, generation probabilities were computed using a VDJ recombination model fitted to out-of-frame rearrangements, and the results were checked against IGoR. Hypergeometric tests were used in a later analysis to score TCR-TCR, TCR-HLA and TCR-CMV co-occurrence, with a repertoire-size bias correction applied to the TCR pairs. False discovery rates were estimated in a later analysis by permuting HLA or CMV assignments 20 times. In a later analysis, co-occurring TCRs were grouped with DBSCAN, and TCRdist sequence similarity was added when clustering was performed within HLA-allele-positive subsets. Co-occurrence clustering excluded repertoires with fewer than 30,000 or more than 120,000 public chains, plus five with anomalous nucleotide sharing. As stored in TCRdb, this immuneACCESS dataset retains in-frame rearrangements with V and J assigned. A fraction of the clones does not appear; measured against another copy, unresolved V genes explain less than half of the discrepancy, and the remainder lacks a known reason. V and J calls and clone size come straight from that table; D and trimming were deduced from the DNA. This sample gives 130,000 to 150,000 clones in total; approximately 70% of them show up just once. In total, the top ten clones hold 1.6% of the sample.

The sequence joins TRBV9 to TRBJ2-5, with TRBD2 tentatively as D gene (5 bases match). This TCR derives from a woman aged 18 to 35 in good health and CMV-seronegative. The specimen was PBMCs. The CDR3 region: CASSVDLSSPKETQYF. The sequenced DNA: TGTGCCAGCAGCGTAGATTTGTCTAGCCCAAAAGAGACCCAGTACTTC.